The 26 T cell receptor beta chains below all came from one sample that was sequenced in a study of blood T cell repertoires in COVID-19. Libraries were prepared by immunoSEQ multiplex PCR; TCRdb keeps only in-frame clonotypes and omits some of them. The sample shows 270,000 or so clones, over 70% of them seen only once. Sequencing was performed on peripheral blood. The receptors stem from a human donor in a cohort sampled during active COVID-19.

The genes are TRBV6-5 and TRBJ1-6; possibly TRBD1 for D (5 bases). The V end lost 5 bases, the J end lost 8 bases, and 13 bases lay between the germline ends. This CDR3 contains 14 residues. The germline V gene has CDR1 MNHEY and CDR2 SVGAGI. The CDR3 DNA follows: TGTGCCAGCAGTCGGGGACTAACAGATTCACCCCTCCACTTT. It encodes CASSRGLTDSPLHF.

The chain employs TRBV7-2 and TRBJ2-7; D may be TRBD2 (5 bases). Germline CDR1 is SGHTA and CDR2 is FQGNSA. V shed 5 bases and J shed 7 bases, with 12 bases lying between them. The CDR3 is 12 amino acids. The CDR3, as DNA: TGTGCCAGCAGCCCTCCTTCGGGGGAGCAGTACTTC. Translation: CASSPPSGEQYF.

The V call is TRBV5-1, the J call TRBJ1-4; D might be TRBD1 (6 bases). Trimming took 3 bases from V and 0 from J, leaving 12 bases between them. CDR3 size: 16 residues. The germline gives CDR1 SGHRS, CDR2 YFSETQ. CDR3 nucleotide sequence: TGCGCCAGCAGCTCGAGACAGGCTGCAACTAATGAAAAACTGTTTTTT. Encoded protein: CASSSRQAATNEKLFF.

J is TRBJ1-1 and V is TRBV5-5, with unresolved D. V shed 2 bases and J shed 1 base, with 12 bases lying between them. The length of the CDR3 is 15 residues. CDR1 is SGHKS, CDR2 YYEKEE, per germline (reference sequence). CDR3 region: CASSFRGSGNTEAFF. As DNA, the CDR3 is TGTGCCAGCAGCTTTCGGGGTTCGGGGAACACTGAAGCTTTCTTT.

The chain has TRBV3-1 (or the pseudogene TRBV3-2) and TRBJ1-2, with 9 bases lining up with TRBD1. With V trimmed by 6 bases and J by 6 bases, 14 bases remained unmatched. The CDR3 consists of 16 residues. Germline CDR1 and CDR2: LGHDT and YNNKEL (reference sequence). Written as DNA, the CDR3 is TGTGCCAGCAGGGAATGGGCGAACAGGGGGCGAAATGGCTACACCTTC. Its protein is CASREWANRGRNGYTF.

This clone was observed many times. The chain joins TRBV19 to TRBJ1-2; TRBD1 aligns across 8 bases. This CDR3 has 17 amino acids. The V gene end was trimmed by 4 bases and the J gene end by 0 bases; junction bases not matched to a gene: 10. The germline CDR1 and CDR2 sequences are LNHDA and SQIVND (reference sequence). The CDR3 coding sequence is TGTGCCAGTAGTACCACCGACAGGGGCAATTCTAACTATGGCTACACCTTC. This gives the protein CASSTTDRGNSNYGYTF.

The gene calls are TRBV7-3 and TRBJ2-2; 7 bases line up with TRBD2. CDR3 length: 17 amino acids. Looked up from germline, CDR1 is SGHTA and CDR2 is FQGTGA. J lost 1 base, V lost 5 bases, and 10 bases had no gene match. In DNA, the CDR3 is TGTGCCAGCAGCCCCGATGGGCAGCGGGGGAACACCGGGGAGCTGTTTTTT. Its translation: CASSPDGQRGNTGELFF.

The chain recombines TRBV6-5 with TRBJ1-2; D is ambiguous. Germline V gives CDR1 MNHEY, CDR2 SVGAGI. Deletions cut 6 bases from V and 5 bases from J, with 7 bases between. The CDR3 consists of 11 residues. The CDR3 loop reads CASSSPYGYTF. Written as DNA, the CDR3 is TGTGCCAGCAGCTCTCCGTATGGCTACACCTTC.

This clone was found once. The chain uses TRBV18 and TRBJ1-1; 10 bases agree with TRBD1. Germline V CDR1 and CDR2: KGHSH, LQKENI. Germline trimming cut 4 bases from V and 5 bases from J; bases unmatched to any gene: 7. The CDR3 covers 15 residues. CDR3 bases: TGTGCCAGCTCACGCACGGACAGGGGGAAGACTGAAGCTTTCTTT. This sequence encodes CASSRTDRGKTEAFF.

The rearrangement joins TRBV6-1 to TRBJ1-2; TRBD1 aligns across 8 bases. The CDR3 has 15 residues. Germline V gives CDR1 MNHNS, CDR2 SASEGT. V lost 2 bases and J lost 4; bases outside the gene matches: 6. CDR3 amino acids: CASSEQGAYAYGYTF. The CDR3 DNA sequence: TGTGCCAGCAGTGAACAGGGGGCGTATGCCTATGGCTACACCTTC.

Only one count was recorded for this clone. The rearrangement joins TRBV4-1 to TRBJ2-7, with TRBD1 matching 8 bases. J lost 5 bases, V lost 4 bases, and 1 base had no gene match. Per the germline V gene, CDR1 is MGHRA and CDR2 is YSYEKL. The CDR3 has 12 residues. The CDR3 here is CASSPTGDEQYF. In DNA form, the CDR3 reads TGCGCCAGCAGCCCGACAGGGGACGAGCAGTACTTC.

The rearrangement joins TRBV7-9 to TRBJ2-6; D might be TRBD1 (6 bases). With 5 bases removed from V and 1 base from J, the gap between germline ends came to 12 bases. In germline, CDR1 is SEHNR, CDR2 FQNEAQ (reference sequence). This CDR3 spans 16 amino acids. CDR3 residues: CASSRSRGSGANVLTF. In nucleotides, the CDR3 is TGTGCCAGCAGCAGATCCAGGGGATCTGGGGCCAACGTCCTGACTTTC.

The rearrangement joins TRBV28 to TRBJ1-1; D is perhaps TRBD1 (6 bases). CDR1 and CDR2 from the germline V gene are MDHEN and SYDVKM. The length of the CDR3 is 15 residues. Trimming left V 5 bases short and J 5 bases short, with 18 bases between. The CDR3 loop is CASSRPGTPKTEAFF. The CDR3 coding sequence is TGTGCCAGCAGTCGTCCCGGGACACCGAAGACTGAAGCTTTCTTT.

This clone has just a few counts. The CDR3 loop is CASSSPGGRYEQYF. The CDR3 DNA is TGTGCCAGCAGCTCACCAGGGGGCAGGTACGAGCAGTACTTC. This chain connects TRBV11-2 to TRBJ2-7; the match to TRBD1 covers 8 bases. The junction had 6 bases not matched to a gene; V was cut back by 4 bases and J by 4 bases. The CDR3 has 14 residues. The germline V gene has CDR1 SGHAT and CDR2 FQNNGV.

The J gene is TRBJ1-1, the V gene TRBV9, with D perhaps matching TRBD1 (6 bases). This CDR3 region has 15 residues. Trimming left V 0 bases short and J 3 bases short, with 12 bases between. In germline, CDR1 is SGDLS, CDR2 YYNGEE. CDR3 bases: TGTGCCAGCAGCGTAGAGGGGGTCGGTGACACTGAAGCTTTCTTT. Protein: CASSVEGVGDTEAFF.

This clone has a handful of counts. The CDR3 DNA reads as TGTGCCACCAGTGATAGGGCAGGAGGTCAGCCCCAGCATTTT. It is translated as CATSDRAGGQPQHF. This chain connects TRBV24-1 to TRBJ1-5; no clear D. V was trimmed by 3 bases and J by 6 bases, leaving 11 bases between them. Germline V lookup: CDR1 KGHDR, CDR2 SFDVKD. The length of the CDR3 is 14 residues.

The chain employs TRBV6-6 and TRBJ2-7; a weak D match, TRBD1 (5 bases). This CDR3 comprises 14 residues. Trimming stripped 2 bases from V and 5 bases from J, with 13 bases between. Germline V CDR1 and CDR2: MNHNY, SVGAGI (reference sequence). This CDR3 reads CASSYGEGVNEQYF. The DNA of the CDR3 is TGTGCCAGCAGTTACGGAGAAGGGGTAAACGAGCAGTACTTC.

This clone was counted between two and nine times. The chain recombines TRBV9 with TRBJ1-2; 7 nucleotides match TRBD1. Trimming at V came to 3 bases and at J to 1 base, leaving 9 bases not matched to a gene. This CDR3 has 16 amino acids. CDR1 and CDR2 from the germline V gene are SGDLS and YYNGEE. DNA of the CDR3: TGTGCCAGCAGCGGCGGACAGGCACTCTTTAACTATGGCTACACCTTC. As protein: CASSGGQALFNYGYTF.

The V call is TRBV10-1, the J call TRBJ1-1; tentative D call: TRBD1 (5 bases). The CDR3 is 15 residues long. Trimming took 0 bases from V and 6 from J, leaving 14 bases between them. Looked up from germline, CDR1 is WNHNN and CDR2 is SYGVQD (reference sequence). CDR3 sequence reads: CASSESVGVRAEAFF. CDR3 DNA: TGCGCCAGCAGTGAGTCTGTAGGGGTTCGGGCTGAAGCTTTCTTT.

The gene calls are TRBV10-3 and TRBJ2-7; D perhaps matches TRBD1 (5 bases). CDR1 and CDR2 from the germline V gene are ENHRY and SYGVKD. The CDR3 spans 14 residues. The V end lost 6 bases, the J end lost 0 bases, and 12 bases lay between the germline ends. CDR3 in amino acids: CAIRSSTDSYEQYF. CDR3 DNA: TGTGCCATCAGAAGTTCGACAGACTCCTACGAGCAGTACTTC.

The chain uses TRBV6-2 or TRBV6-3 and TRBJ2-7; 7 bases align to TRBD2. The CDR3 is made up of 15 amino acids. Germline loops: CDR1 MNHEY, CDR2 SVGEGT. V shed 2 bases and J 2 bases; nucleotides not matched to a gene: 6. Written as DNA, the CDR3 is TGTGCCAGCAGTTACATGGCTAGCGGACCCTACGAGCAGTACTTC. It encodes CASSYMASGPYEQYF.

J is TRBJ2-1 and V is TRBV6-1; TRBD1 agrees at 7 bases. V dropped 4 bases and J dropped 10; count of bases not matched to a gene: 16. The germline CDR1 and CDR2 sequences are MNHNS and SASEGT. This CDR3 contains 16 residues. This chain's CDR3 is CASSVYSATGIREQFF. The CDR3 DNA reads TGTGCCAGCAGTGTTTATTCGGCGACAGGGATTAGGGAGCAGTTCTTC.

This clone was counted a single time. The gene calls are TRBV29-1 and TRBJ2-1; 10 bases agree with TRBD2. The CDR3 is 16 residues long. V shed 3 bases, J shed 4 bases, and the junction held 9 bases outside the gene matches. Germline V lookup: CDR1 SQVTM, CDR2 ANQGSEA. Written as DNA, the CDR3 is TGCAGCGTTGATTCGGAGCGGGGGGGCCCTTACAATGAGCAGTTCTTC. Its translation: CSVDSERGGPYNEQFF.

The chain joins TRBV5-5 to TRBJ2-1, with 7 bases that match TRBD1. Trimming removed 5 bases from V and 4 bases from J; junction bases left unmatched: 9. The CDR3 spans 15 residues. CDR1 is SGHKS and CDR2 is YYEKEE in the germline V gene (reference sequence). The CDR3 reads CASSGRDSLYNEQFF. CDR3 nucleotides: TGTGCCAGCAGTGGCCGGGACAGCCTATACAATGAGCAGTTCTTC.

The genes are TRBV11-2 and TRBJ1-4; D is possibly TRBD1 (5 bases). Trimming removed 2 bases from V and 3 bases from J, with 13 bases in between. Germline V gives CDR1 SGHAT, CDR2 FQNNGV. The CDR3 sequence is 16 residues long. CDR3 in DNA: TGTGCCAGCAGCTTAAGCAGGACACCTCCTAATGAAAAACTGTTTTTT. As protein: CASSLSRTPPNEKLFF.

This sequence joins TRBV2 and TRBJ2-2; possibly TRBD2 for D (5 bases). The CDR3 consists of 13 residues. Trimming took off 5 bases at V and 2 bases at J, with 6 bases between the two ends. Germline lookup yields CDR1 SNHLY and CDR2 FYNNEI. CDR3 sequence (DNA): TGTGCCAGCAGTCGGGGAAACACCGGGGAGCTGTTTTTT. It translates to CASSRGNTGELFF. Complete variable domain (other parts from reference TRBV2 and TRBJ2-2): EPEVTQTPSHQVTQMGQEVILRCVPISNHLYFYWYRQILGQKVEFLVSFYNNEISEKSEIFDDQFSVERPDGSNFTLKIRSTKLEDSAMYFCASSRGNTGELFFGEGSRLTVL.